This T cell receptor beta chain was captured by sequencing in a study of shared clonotypes between healthy human individuals. This clone is a singleton in its sample. CDR1 and CDR2 from the germline V gene are SGHAT and FQNNGV. The CDR3 runs 14 residues. V shed 1 base and J shed 5 bases, with 9 bases lying between them. Here immunoSEQ multiplex PCR was the method, and the copy in TCRdb shows in-frame clones only, minus some. The sample has about 2.2 million clones, about 92% seen once; the top ten hold under 2%. CD45RO-negative, CCR7-positively selected cells formed the naive CD8 fraction, excluding terminally differentiated effector memory CD45RA+ cells.

This receptor was identified in a young man in good health. Some clones in this sample may be carry-over from other donors' samples. Sequencing was done on a sample of naive CD8+ T cells from PBMCs. The chain carries TRBV11-2 and TRBJ2-1; D may be TRBD1 or TRBD2 (5 bases each). CDR3 DNA: TGTGCCAGCAGCTTAGGGGGACCCAACAATGAGCAGTTCTTC. Protein product: CASSLGGPNNEQFF.